This is a list of T cell receptor beta chains from one sample in a study of blood T cell repertoires in COVID-19. Some clones are missing from TCRdb's copy, which holds only in-frame ones; the method was immunoSEQ multiplex PCR. The sample records some 90,000 clones, around three quarters being singletons. Source material: peripheral blood. Every receptor here comes from a woman aged 60-75 years in a cohort sampled during active or convalescent COVID-19. CDR3s leave out the opening cysteine and the closing phenylalanine or tryptophan. The order of the fields is J gene, V gene, CDR3 protein.

>TRBJ1-2|TRBV19
ASKRLQGQGSGFNYGYT
>TRBJ1-3|TRBV5-1
ASSLGDIGNTIY
>TRBJ2-2|TRBV9
ASSAPAGELF
>TRBJ1-6|TRBV19
ASQDRPNSPLH
>TRBJ2-3|TRBV4-1
ASSQGVSGGALDTQY
>TRBJ1-3|TRBV5-8
ASSRLRGATGNTIY
>TRBJ2-7|TRBV3-1/TRBV3-2
ASSQEGGYEQY
>TRBJ1-5|TRBV19
ASSISGGPQPQH
>TRBJ2-1|TRBV3-1/TRBV3-2
ASSLAPGGIEQF
>TRBJ2-7|TRBV29-1
SVGQFAYEQY
>TRBJ1-5|TRBV30
AADRAGGNQPQH
>TRBJ1-2|TRBV15
ATSRDLSGGESYT
>TRBJ2-3|TRBV5-1
ASSPLVGVVADTQY
>TRBJ2-1|TRBV6-1
ASSASGLNSYNEQF
>TRBJ2-7|TRBV19
ASRAEYEQY
>TRBJ2-7|TRBV7-3
ASSLSSGSSYEQY
>TRBJ2-3|TRBV11-2
ASSFDSPHTDTQY
>TRBJ1-5|TRBV7-9
ASSSEGPQPQH
>TRBJ2-1|TRBV5-1
ASSPGLAVDASYNEQF
>TRBJ1-1|TRBV19
ASSYRGGTEAF
>TRBJ1-2|TRBV3-1/TRBV3-2
ASSQDFAVFSSYT
>TRBJ2-1|TRBV20-1
SASEGRRGYNEQF
>TRBJ2-7|TRBV28
ATEEKAHSYEQY
>TRBJ1-6|TRBV19
ASSIRGSNSPLH
>TRBJ2-5|TRBV15
ATSWRAGDETQY
>TRBJ1-2|TRBV5-1
ASSLGGSLSNYGYT
>TRBJ2-3|TRBV12-5
ASGSQGLDTQY
>TRBJ1-1|TRBV6-5
ASTRGGMNTEAF
>TRBJ2-3|TRBV5-5
ASSFNYRGSDTQY
>TRBJ2-1|TRBV5-1
ASSLGSGGTHEQF
>TRBJ2-1|TRBV7-3
ASSSGGTSGYNEQF
>TRBJ1-1|TRBV5-6
ASSLEGPYFVMNTEAF
>TRBJ2-3|TRBV4-1
ASSQEGRGGAVGTQY
>TRBJ1-5|TRBV4-1
ASSQGSTGGAGQPQH
>TRBJ2-5|TRBV14
ASSKEGGTQY
>TRBJ2-1|TRBV3-1/TRBV3-2
ASTFSGGAYNEQF
>TRBJ1-2|TRBV7-8
ASSLNRGSRGYT
>TRBJ1-4|TRBV2
ASSPQGAGEKLF
>TRBJ1-2|TRBV25-1
ASSELGQIYGYT
>TRBJ1-6|TRBV5-1
ASSLALSGSPLH
>TRBJ2-2|TRBV28
ASSRTGLNTGELF
>TRBJ2-4|TRBV6-6
ASSQSERRLNIQY
>TRBJ2-7|TRBV6-5
ASSYSRLAGEQY
>TRBJ2-3|TRBV10-3
AISRNAGAITDTQY
>TRBJ1-5|TRBV25-1
ASSEMGTVSNQPQH
>TRBJ1-6|TRBV27
ASSNMGQAYNSPLH
>TRBJ1-1|TRBV10-2
ASSSPGATEAF
>TRBJ2-2|TRBV25-1
ASSEPRAGTVPGELF
>TRBJ2-7|TRBV30
AWSVPGLAGEQY
>TRBJ1-5|TRBV2
ASTKGQGYQPQH
>TRBJ1-2|TRBV6-5
ASSYSAGIYGYT
>TRBJ1-2|TRBV10-1
ASSLQGVVYGYT
>TRBJ2-5|TRBV9
ASSVANPGGKETQY
>TRBJ1-1|TRBV15
ATSRELQGSRTEAF